This T cell receptor (beta chain) was obtained from a study of neurological immune-mediated disorders. From the 5' RACE reads, TCRdb called clonotypes with MiXCR, one entry per CDR3 protein. The sample consists of more than 20,000 distinct CDR3 sequences, around 14% of them appearing once. This clonotype was observed many times. The clonotype comes from a female donor with HTLV-1-associated myelopathy (HAM/TSP). Specimen: PBMCs.

DNA of the CDR3: TGCAGTGTATCTGGGCTAGCCGCGAACACCATATATTTT. This encodes CSVSGLAANTIYF. V is TRBV20-1 and J is TRBJ1-3; D is undetermined. V was clipped by 7 bases and J by 7 bases, with 17 bases between them. This CDR3 comprises 13 residues. The germline V gene has CDR1 DFQATT and CDR2 SNEGSKA (reference sequence).